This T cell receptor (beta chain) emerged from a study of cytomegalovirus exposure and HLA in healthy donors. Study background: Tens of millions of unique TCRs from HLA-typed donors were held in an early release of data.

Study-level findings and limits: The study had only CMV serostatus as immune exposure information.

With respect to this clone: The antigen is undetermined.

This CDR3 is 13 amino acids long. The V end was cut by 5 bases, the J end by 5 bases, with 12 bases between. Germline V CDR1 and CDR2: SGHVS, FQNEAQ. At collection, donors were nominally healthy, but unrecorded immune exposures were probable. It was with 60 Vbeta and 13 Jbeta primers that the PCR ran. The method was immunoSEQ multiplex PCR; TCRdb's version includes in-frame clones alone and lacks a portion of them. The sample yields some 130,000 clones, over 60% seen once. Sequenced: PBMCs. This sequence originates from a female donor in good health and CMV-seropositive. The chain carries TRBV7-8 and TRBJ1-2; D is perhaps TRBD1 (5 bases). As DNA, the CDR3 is TGTGCCAGCAGCCCGCGGGGGACTTATGGCTACACCTTC. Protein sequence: CASSPRGTYGYTF.